One sample yielded the 32 T cell receptor beta chains listed below, sequenced in a study of glioma-infiltrating T cells. Amplification of TCR alpha and beta CDR3 regions from RNA used iRepertoire nested multiplex PCR. TCRdb recomputed calls from the multiplex PCR reads with MiXCR, one row per CDR3 protein. The sample carries under 200,000 distinct CDR3 sequences, more than 25% recorded once. Material for sequencing was glioma tissue, nonneoplastic brain tissue, or PBMCs (not recorded which). These receptors all stem from a human donor with low-grade glioma or glioblastoma, undergoing nonglioma brain surgery, or in good health (not recorded which).

This clonotype was detected many times. The chain employs TRBV2 and TRBJ2-2; 8 bases line up with TRBD2. This CDR3 has 15 amino acids. Germline trimming cut 7 bases from V and 3 bases from J; bases unmatched to any gene: 7. Germline CDR1 is SNHLY and CDR2 is FYNNEI. The CDR3 sequence is CASKEAGGHTGELFF. The CDR3 DNA reads as TGTGCCAGCAAGGAGGCGGGAGGACACACCGGGGAGCTGTTTTTT. The full variable domain, its missing parts supplied by reference TRBV2 and TRBJ2-2, is EPEVTQTPSHQVTQMGQEVILRCVPISNHLYFYWYRQILGQKVEFLVSFYNNEISEKSEIFDDQFSVERPDGSNFTLKIRSTKLEDSAMYFCASKEAGGHTGELFFGEGSRLTVL.

This clonotype was seen more than once but under ten times. V usage is TRBV29-1 and J usage is TRBJ1-1; 11 bases line up with TRBD1. CDR1 SQVTM and CDR2 ANQGSEA come from the germline V gene. Trimming removed 7 bases from V and 0 bases from J; junction bases left unmatched: 7. There are 15 residues in the CDR3. The CDR3 coding sequence is TGCAGCGCTCCCGGGACAGGGGGGATGAACACTGAAGCTTTCTTT. Translation gives CSAPGTGGMNTEAFF.

This clonotype was seen ten or more times. The V call is TRBV5-1, the J call TRBJ1-2; D gene unclear. The CDR3 contains 13 residues. From germline, CDR1 is SGHRS and CDR2 YFSETQ. V was shortened by 4 bases and J by 3 bases, with 10 bases between the two germline ends. The CDR3 DNA reads as TGCGCCAGCAGCGTCAACTTTGACTATGGCTACACCTTC. Its translation is CASSVNFDYGYTF.

Concerning this clonotype: A much larger clone lies a single base off, so this may be a read error. The chain combines TRBV3-1 with TRBJ1-1, with 8 bases lining up with TRBD1. Germline-derived CDR1 and CDR2 are LGHDT and YNNKEL (reference sequence). V gave up 5 bases and J gave up 6 bases; unmatched junction bases: 8. The CDR3 is 14 residues long. In nucleotides, the CDR3 is TGTGCCAGCAGCTACCAGGGGGCGGGCGCTGAAGCTTTCTTT. It codes for CASSYQGAGAEAFF.

The chain carries TRBV20-1 and TRBJ2-7, with TRBD1 matching over 9 bases. The CDR3 length is 14 residues. From germline, CDR1 is DFQATT and CDR2 SNEGSKA (reference sequence). With 6 bases clipped from V and 2 bases from J, the junction kept 8 bases outside the gene matches. The CDR3 bases are TGCAGTGCCGCTGGGACAGGGACCACCTACGAGCAGTACTTC. It is translated as CSAAGTGTTYEQYF.

This clonotype was counted many times. This chain links TRBV3-1 with TRBJ2-7, with D unclear. The length of the CDR3 is 13 residues. The germline gives CDR1 LGHDT, CDR2 YNNKEL (reference sequence). V lost 0 bases and J 6 bases, leaving 9 bases between the germline ends. The CDR3, as DNA: TGTGCCAGCAGCCAAGACGGACGAGGCGAGCAGTACTTC. This translates into CASSQDGRGEQYF.

This clonotype was seen ten or more times. The chain links TRBV20-1 to TRBJ2-3; 12 bases line up with TRBD2. V was pared by 2 bases and J by 1 base, with 10 bases of the junction left unmatched. The CDR3 consists of 18 residues. CDR1 is DFQATT, CDR2 SNEGSKA, per germline (reference sequence). This CDR3 is CSARSASGGGLGTDTQYF. In DNA, the CDR3 is TGCAGTGCTAGATCCGCTAGCGGGGGGGGGCTAGGCACAGATACGCAGTATTTT.

About this clonotype: A much bigger clone sits one base away, suggesting this may be a read error. This chain joins TRBV7-2 and TRBJ2-1; D ambiguous. CDR1 and CDR2 (germline): SGHTA, FQGNSA. The CDR3 consists of 15 residues. CDR3 loop: CARSLDTGHYNEQFF. The CDR3 DNA reads as TGTGCCAGAAGCTTAGATACGGGTCACTACAATGAGCAGTTCTTC.

This clonotype was seen ten or more times. The chain joins TRBV10-3 to TRBJ2-5; D not certain. This CDR3 is 13 amino acids long. Per the germline V gene, CDR1 is ENHRY and CDR2 is SYGVKD. V lost 2 bases to trimming and J lost 2 bases, with 6 bases between them. The CDR3 region is CAISERRQETQYF. The CDR3 nucleotides read TGTGCCATCAGTGAGCGCAGACAAGAGACCCAGTACTTC.

This sequence joins TRBV6-5 and TRBJ2-5; no clear D gene. From germline, CDR1 is MNHEY and CDR2 SVGAGI. The CDR3 covers 11 residues. V lost 6 bases and J lost 7, with 9 bases in between. DNA of the CDR3: TGTGCCAGCAGGAACGGCGGGACCCAGTACTTC. This codes for CASRNGGTQYF.

This clonotype was seen many times. The gene calls are TRBV5-6 and TRBJ2-1; 10 bases fit TRBD2. The CDR3 has 16 amino acids. V lost 4 bases and J lost 6; bases outside the gene matches: 10. CDR1 and CDR2 from the germline V gene are SGHDT and YYEEEE. The CDR3 sequence: CASSQPLGTSVNEQFF. For the CDR3, the DNA is TGTGCCAGCAGCCAGCCCTTGGGGACTAGCGTCAATGAGCAGTTCTTC.

This clonotype was seen only a few times. The chain has TRBV19 and TRBJ2-3; a possible D gene is TRBD2 (6 bases). Germline values: CDR1 LNHDA, CDR2 SQIVND (reference sequence). CDR3 length: 14 residues. The V end lost 5 bases, the J end lost 0 bases, and 9 bases lay between the germline ends. In DNA form, the CDR3 reads TGTGCCAGTAGTGCAGGGACTAGCACAGATACGCAGTATTTT. Protein product: CASSAGTSTDTQYF.

V is TRBV7-6 and J is TRBJ1-2; D possibly corresponds to TRBD1 (5 bases). Germline V gives CDR1 SGHVS, CDR2 FNYEAQ. This CDR3 is built from 13 residues. V was shortened by 6 bases and J by 5 bases, with 13 bases between the two germline ends. The CDR3 is CASRFQGPYGYTF. In DNA, the CDR3 is TGTGCCAGCAGGTTCCAGGGCCCATATGGCTACACCTTC.

This clonotype was counted at least ten times. This chain links TRBV20-1 with TRBJ2-4; 7 positions match TRBD1. V was pared by 0 bases and J by 3 bases, with 2 bases of the junction left unmatched. Germline CDR1 DFQATT, CDR2 SNEGSKA (reference sequence). The CDR3 is 14 residues long. The DNA for the CDR3 is TGCAGTGCTAGAGAGGGGACAGACAAAAACATTCAGTACTTC. Amino acid sequence: CSAREGTDKNIQYF.

The sample holds a few counts of this clonotype. This chain joins TRBV29-1 and TRBJ2-3; D gene uncertain. Per germline, CDR1 SQVTM and CDR2 ANQGSEA. Trimming took off 2 bases at V and 4 bases at J, with 10 bases between the two ends. The CDR3 totals 13 residues. CDR3 DNA sequence: TGCAGCGTTGAACAGGTTAGGGCAGATACGCAGTATTTT. Protein sequence: CSVEQVRADTQYF.

This clonotype was observed a handful of times. The genes are TRBV7-8 and TRBJ2-2; D is ambiguous. Germline V gives CDR1 SGHVS, CDR2 FQNEAQ. The CDR3 has 15 residues. Deletions cut 6 bases from V and 4 bases from J, with 15 bases between. For the CDR3, the DNA is TGTGCCAGCAGGCCCGGGTCGCCCCTCACCGGGGAGCTGTTTTTT. Amino acids: CASRPGSPLTGELFF.

This clonotype was counted at least ten times. The genes are TRBV7-2 and TRBJ2-7; maybe TRBD2 (5 bases). This CDR3 comprises 14 residues. CDR1 SGHTA and CDR2 FQGNSA come from the germline V gene. Trimming shortened V by 5 bases and J by 2 bases, and 13 bases separated the two germline ends. The CDR3 spells CASSPSLETYEQYF. CDR3 sequence (DNA): TGTGCCAGCAGCCCATCACTAGAGACCTACGAGCAGTACTTC.

In its sample, this clonotype was seen many times. The chain couples TRBV7-9 to TRBJ1-1; TRBD1 might be the D (6 bases). V dropped 5 bases and J dropped 1 base, with 14 bases sitting between them. The CDR3 is 15 amino acids. The germline V gene has CDR1 SEHNR and CDR2 FQNEAQ (reference sequence). The CDR3 loop is CASSDLGATNTEAFF. The CDR3 nucleotides read TGTGCCAGCAGCGATCTGGGGGCCACGAACACTGAAGCTTTCTTT.

The sample holds many counts of this clonotype. The J gene is TRBJ1-2, the V gene TRBV19; 8 positions match TRBD1. The CDR3 length is 16 residues. The germline V gene has CDR1 LNHDA and CDR2 SQIVND (reference sequence). V was clipped by 1 base and J by 2 bases; unmatched bases: 6. The CDR3 loop is CASSIVGQGRNYGYTF. Written as DNA, the CDR3 is TGTGCCAGTAGTATAGTTGGACAGGGACGGAACTATGGCTACACCTTC.

This clonotype was counted ten times or more. V and J are TRBV4-3 and TRBJ2-7, with 8 bases identical to TRBD2. The CDR3 sequence is 14 residues long. The V segment lost 0 bases and the J segment 4 bases; nucleotides outside the gene matches: 2. CDR1 and CDR2 (germline): LGHNA, YSLEER. CDR3 nucleotide sequence: TGCGCCAGCAGCCAAGACAGCGGGAGTTACGAGCAGTACTTC. Amino acids: CASSQDSGSYEQYF.

This clonotype was counted once. Mismatch with germline at one junction end may stem from a read error. This sequence joins TRBV3-1 and TRBJ1-1; the D gene is possibly TRBD1 (6 bases). In germline, CDR1 is LGHDT, CDR2 YNNKEL (reference sequence). CDR3 size: 14 residues. CDR3 coding DNA: TGTGCCAGCATCCAAGAGGGGGGGAGGACTGAAGCTTTCTTT. The encoded protein is CASIQEGGRTEAFF.

The CDR3 sequence: CASNGGSSYNEQFF. In nucleotides, the CDR3 is TGTGCCAGCAACGGGGGCAGCTCCTACAATGAGCAGTTCTTC. V and J are TRBV11-1 and TRBJ2-1, with D perhaps assigned TRBD1 or TRBD2 (6 bases each). Germline lookup yields CDR1 SGHAT and CDR2 FQDESV (reference sequence). The CDR3 is made up of 14 amino acids. V lost 7 bases, J lost 0 bases, and 10 bases lay in between.

This clonotype has ten or more counts. The rearrangement uses TRBV28 and TRBJ2-7; no clear D gene. Germline CDR1 MDHEN, CDR2 SYDVKM. Trimming stripped 4 bases from V and 9 bases from J, with 10 bases between. CDR3 size: 11 residues. The CDR3 reads CASSSPLGQYF. The CDR3, as DNA: TGTGCCAGCAGTTCCCCCTTGGGGCAGTACTTC.

Concerning this clonotype: A much larger clonotype is one base distant, so this may be a read error. The chain couples TRBV4-1 to TRBJ2-3, with D maybe TRBD2 (6 bases). Germline V gene data show CDR1 as MGHRA and CDR2 as YSYEKL. V lost 4 bases and J lost 2, with 16 bases in between. CDR3 length: 16 amino acids. CDR3 residues: CASSLGGHLFTDTQYF. The CDR3 DNA reads as TGCGCCAGCAGCCTCGGAGGGCACCTCTTCACAGATACGCAGTATTTT.

About this clonotype: With a much larger clone just one base away, this may be a read error. In this CDR3 the conserved last residue, phenylalanine or tryptophan, is missing, so a read error is likely. This sequence joins TRBV25-1 and TRBJ2-5; TRBD1 aligns across 12 bases. The CDR3 contains 16 residues. The V gene's germline CDR1 is MGHDK and CDR2 SYGVNS. The V and J ends lost 6 bases and 1 base, in that order; junction bases with no gene match: 6. CDR3 amino acids: CASRAGTGGLQETQYL. The CDR3 DNA sequence: TGTGCCAGCAGGGCCGGGACAGGGGGCCTCCAAGAGACCCAGTACCTC.

This clonotype was counted at least ten times. The J gene is TRBJ2-7, the V gene TRBV7-2; 8 bases are shared with TRBD2. V was clipped by 0 bases and J by 4 bases; unmatched bases: 5. Germline lookup yields CDR1 SGHTA and CDR2 FQGNSA. The CDR3 consists of 15 residues. The CDR3 DNA follows: TGTGCCAGCAGCTTAGCCAGCGGGAGCTTGTACGAGCAGTACTTC. It is translated as CASSLASGSLYEQYF. Full variable domain (missing parts from reference TRBV7-2 and TRBJ2-7): GAGVSQSPSNKVTEKGKDVELRCDPISGHTALYWYRQSLGQGLEFLIYFQGNSAPDKSGLPSDRFSAERTGGSVSTLTIQRTQQEDSAVYLCASSLASGSLYEQYFGPGTRLTVT.

The CDR3 nucleotides are TGTGCCAGCAGCTCTCGGACTAGCGGGCGCCCGAGCTCCTACAATGAGCAGTTCTTC. It yields the protein CASSSRTSGRPSSYNEQFF. The V and J genes are TRBV5-4 and TRBJ2-1, with 11 bases that match TRBD2. The germline gives CDR1 SGHNT, CDR2 YYREEE (reference sequence). The CDR3 has 19 residues. J gave up 0 bases and V 3 bases, and 11 bases lay outside the gene matches. Full variable domain (outside the CDR3, taken from reference TRBV5-4 and TRBJ2-1): ETGVTQSPTHLIKTRGQQVTLRCSSQSGHNTVSWYQQALGQGPQFIFQYYREEENGRGNFPPRFSGLQFPNYSSELNVNALELDDSALYLCASSSRTSGRPSSYNEQFFGPGTRLTVL.

Ten or more counts support this clonotype. This chain uses TRBV20-1 with TRBJ2-5, with 8 bases identical to TRBD2. This CDR3 region has 13 residues. V was pared by 5 bases and J by 5 bases, with 7 bases of the junction left unmatched. Looked up from germline, CDR1 is DFQATT and CDR2 is SNEGSKA (reference sequence). The CDR3 reads CSALGGASETQYF. The CDR3 DNA reads as TGCAGTGCTCTCGGGGGGGCCTCCGAGACCCAGTACTTC.

This clonotype was observed at least ten times. The chain joins TRBV4-3 to TRBJ2-1; the match to TRBD2 covers 8 bases. The CDR3 covers 13 residues. With 5 bases clipped from V and 6 bases from J, the junction kept 3 bases outside the gene matches. In germline, CDR1 is LGHNA, CDR2 YSLEER. The CDR3 reads CASSLGLANEQFF. CDR3 DNA: TGCGCCAGCAGCTTAGGACTAGCCAATGAGCAGTTCTTC.

V is TRBV4-1 and J is TRBJ2-1; a weak D match, TRBD2 (6 bases). Germline assignment: CDR1 MGHRA and CDR2 YSYEKL. This CDR3 has 15 residues. V was pared by 0 bases and J by 10 bases, with 16 bases between. The CDR3 spells CASSQDSSRRAEQFF. The CDR3 bases are TGCGCCAGCAGCCAAGATTCTAGCAGGAGGGCCGAGCAGTTCTTC.

V gene TRBV27 combines with J gene TRBJ2-7; D is uncertain. This CDR3 region has 13 residues. Per the germline V gene, CDR1 is MNHEY and CDR2 is SMNVEV (reference sequence). V lost 6 bases to trimming and J lost 5 bases, with 14 bases between them. CDR3 protein: CASRPQPDNEQYF. DNA of the CDR3: TGTGCCAGCAGGCCTCAACCTGACAACGAGCAGTACTTC.

In regard to this clonotype: This clone may be a read error of a much larger clone one base away. This chain connects TRBV11-2 to TRBJ2-5; 9 nucleotides line up with TRBD2. Germline assignment: CDR1 SGHAT and CDR2 FQNNGV. This CDR3 is built from 13 residues. CDR3 residues: CARSLAGAETQYF. DNA for the CDR3: TGTGCCAGAAGCTTAGCGGGGGCTGAGACCCAGTACTTC.